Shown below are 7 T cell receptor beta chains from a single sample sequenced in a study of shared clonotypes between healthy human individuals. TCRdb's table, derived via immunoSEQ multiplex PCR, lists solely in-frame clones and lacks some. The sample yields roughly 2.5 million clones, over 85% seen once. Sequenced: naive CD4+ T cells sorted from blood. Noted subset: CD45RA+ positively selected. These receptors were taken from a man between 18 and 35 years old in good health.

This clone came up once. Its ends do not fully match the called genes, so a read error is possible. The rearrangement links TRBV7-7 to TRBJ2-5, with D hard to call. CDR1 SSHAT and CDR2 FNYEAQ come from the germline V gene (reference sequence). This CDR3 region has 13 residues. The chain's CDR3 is CASSTTSQETQYF. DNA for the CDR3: TGTGCTAGCAGCACGACTTCCCAAGAGACCCAGTACTTC.

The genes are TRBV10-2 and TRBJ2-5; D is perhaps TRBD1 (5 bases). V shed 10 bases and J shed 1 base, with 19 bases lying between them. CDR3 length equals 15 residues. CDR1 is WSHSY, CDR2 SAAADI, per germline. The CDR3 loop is CATKPTGAPQETQYF. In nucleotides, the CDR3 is TGCGCCACCAAACCCACAGGCGCCCCCCAAGAGACCCAGTACTTC.

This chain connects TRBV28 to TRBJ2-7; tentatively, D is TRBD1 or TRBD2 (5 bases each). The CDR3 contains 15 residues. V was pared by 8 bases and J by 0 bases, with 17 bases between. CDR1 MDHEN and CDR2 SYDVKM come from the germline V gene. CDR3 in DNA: TGTGCCAGCGGGGGTGGCCAGATGATCTCCTACGAGCAGTACTTC. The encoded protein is CASGGGQMISYEQYF.

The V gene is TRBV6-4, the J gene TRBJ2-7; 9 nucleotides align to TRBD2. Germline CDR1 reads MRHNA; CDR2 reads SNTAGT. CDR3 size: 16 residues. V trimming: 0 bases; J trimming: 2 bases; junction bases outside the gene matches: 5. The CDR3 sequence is CASSDSWRGGPYEQYF. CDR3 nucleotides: TGTGCCAGCAGTGACTCGTGGCGGGGGGGCCCCTACGAGCAGTACTTC.

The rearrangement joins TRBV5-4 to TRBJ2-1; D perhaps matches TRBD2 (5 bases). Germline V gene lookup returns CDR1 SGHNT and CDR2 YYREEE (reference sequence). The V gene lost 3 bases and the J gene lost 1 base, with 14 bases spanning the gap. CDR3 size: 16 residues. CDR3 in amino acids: CASSSIYGGSYNEQFF. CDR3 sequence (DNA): TGTGCCAGCAGCTCGATCTATGGAGGATCCTACAATGAGCAGTTCTTC.

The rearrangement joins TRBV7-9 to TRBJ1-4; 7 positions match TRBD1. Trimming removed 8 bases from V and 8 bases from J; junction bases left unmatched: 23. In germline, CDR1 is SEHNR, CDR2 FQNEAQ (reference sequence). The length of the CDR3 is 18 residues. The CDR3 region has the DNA TGTGCCAGCCACTTGTACAATGGGTTCGACAGGGAGAGGGAAAAACTGTTTTTT. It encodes CASHLYNGFDREREKLFF.

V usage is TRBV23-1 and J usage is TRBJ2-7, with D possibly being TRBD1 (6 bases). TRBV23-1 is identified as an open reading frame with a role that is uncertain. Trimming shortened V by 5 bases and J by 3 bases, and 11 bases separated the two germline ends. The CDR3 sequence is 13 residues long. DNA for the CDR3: TGCGCCAGCAGTGCCCGCAGGGGCTACGAGCAGTACTTC. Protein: CASSARRGYEQYF.